This T cell receptor beta chain was identified during a study of blood T cells in healthy people across ages. The study's findings and limits: The authors considered diversity estimates from one million T cells to be underestimates. Higher diversity and more naive CD4+ cells were features of long-lived donors, compared to aged donors. Measured against age, TCR beta diversity per million T cells decreased in a roughly linear manner.

Regarding this clonotype: The target antigen is unknown.

Germline V CDR1 and CDR2: SGHRS, YFSETQ. CDR3 length: 14 amino acids. Between the trimmed V and J ends, which lost 2 bases and 1 base, there was a span of 9 bases. Through a sample-barcoded 5' primer and a J-beta primer mix, a second PCR was run for roughly 6 to 12 cycles. Carrying 12 random nucleotides, a template-switch adaptor labeled each individual cDNA molecule. TCRdb used MiXCR to reprocess the 5' RACE reads, holding one entry per CDR3 protein. The data show 850,000 to 950,000 distinct CDR3 sequences, roughly 26% seen once. Specimen: blood. The TCR sequence derives from a woman of 80 years or more in good health. This chain connects TRBV5-1 to TRBJ1-1, with no clear D. DNA for the CDR3: TGCGCCAGCAGCTTTTGGGGTGGGAACACTGAAGCTTTCTTT. As protein: CASSFWGGNTEAFF.